A selection of T cell receptor beta chains follows, all from one sample in a study of OX40 agonist ivuxolimab in advanced cancers. The repertoire was sequenced with immunoSEQ multiplex PCR; TCRdb's copy has only in-frame clones and lacks some. The sample lists some 50,000 clones; about 88% were seen once. Sequenced material: CD4+ or CD8+ T cells sorted from blood, taken in a trial of the OX40 agonist ivuxolimab. These receptors were taken from an adult with an advanced solid tumor such as melanoma, head and neck, liver or kidney cancer. The CDR3 runs from the conserved cysteine through the conserved F or W. D genes are given only for firm matches. The size entry is marked missing in some rows and otherwise reads once, few, many or a size class.

clone_size	j_call	v_call	d_call	cdr3_aa	cdr3_nt
NA	TRBJ2-4	TRBV9	TRBD1	CASSVGDRVGGKNIQYF	TGTGCCAGCAGCGTCGGGGACAGGGTAGGGGGCAAAAACATTCAGTACTTC
NA	TRBJ2-5	TRBV2	NA	CASRYLAGGRETQYF	TGTGCCAGCAGATACCTTGCAGGAGGTAGAGAGACCCAGTACTTC
NA	TRBJ1-1	TRBV18	NA	CASSPPEGLNTEAFF	TGTGCCAGCTCACCACCGGAGGGCCTGAACACTGAAGCTTTCTTT
NA	TRBJ2-2	TRBV5-1	TRBD2	CASSWTSGIAGELFF	TGCGCCAGCAGCTGGACTAGCGGGATTGCCGGGGAGCTGTTTTTT
NA	TRBJ2-2	TRBV10-3	NA	CAIRTTPGELFF	TGTGCCATCAGGACTACCCCCGGGGAGCTGTTTTTT
NA	TRBJ2-3	TRBV30	NA	CAWSVGGGGTDTQYF	TGTGCCTGGAGTGTAGGGGGCGGGGGCACAGATACGCAGTATTTT
NA	TRBJ2-3	TRBV27	TRBD2	CASSSRTSGSTDTQYF	TGTGCCAGCAGTTCTCGGACTAGCGGAAGCACAGATACGCAGTATTTT
once	TRBJ2-1	TRBV2	TRBD2	CASADPPLAGNEQFF	TGTGCCAGCGCCGATCCGCCACTAGCGGGCAATGAGCAGTTCTTC
NA	TRBJ2-2	TRBV21-1	NA	CASSNVVNTGELFF	TGTGCCAGCAGCAATGTCGTGAACACCGGGGAGCTGTTTTTT
NA	TRBJ1-1	TRBV4-1	NA	CASSQDPTRGGKNTEAFF	TGCGCCAGCAGCCAAGATCCCACTCGTGGGGGAAAGAACACTGAAGCTTTCTTT
NA	TRBJ2-4	TRBV5-4	NA	CASSKKGDLAKNIQYF	TGTGCCAGCAGCAAGAAGGGAGACTTAGCCAAAAACATTCAGTACTTC
NA	TRBJ1-2	TRBV2	NA	CASSVQGNGYTF	TGTGCCAGCAGTGTGCAGGGGAATGGCTACACCTTC
NA	TRBJ1-1	TRBV11-2	NA	CASSLGDNTEAFF	TGTGCCAGCAGCTTAGGCGATAACACTGAAGCTTTCTTT
once	TRBJ1-2	TRBV18	TRBD1	CASSPGTGTSGDGYTF	TGTGCCAGCTCACCCGGGACAGGGACCAGCGGGGATGGCTACACCTTC
NA	TRBJ2-1	TRBV27	TRBD1	CASSTTTGTGLFF	TGTGCCAGCAGTACTACAACCGGGACAGGGCTGTTCTTC
NA	TRBJ1-1	TRBV28	NA	CASNPGTEAFF	TGTGCCAGCAACCCCGGCACTGAAGCTTTCTTT
NA	TRBJ2-3	TRBV19	TRBD2	CASTRGVRTDTQYF	TGTGCCAGTACACGGGGGGTACGCACAGATACGCAGTATTTT
NA	TRBJ1-5	TRBV28	NA	CASSYGSNQPQHF	TGTGCCAGCAGTTATGGGTCCAATCAGCCCCAGCATTTT
NA	TRBJ1-1	TRBV9	NA	CASSVRTENTEAFF	TGTGCCAGCAGCGTTAGGACAGAGAACACTGAAGCTTTCTTT
NA	TRBJ1-4	TRBV6-1	TRBD1	CASSDLTGGDEKLFF	TGTGCCAGCAGTGACTTGACAGGGGGCGATGAAAAACTGTTTTTT
NA	TRBJ2-1	TRBV7-7	TRBD1	CASSLGTGIHNEQFF	TGTGCTAGCAGCTTGGGGACAGGAATCCACAATGAGCAGTTCTTC
NA	TRBJ2-7	TRBV30	NA	CAWSRDTPYEQYF	TGTGCCTGGAGTCGGGACACTCCCTACGAGCAGTACTTC
NA	TRBJ1-1	TRBV5-5	NA	CASTGQGLTEAFF	TGTGCCAGCACCGGGCAGGGTCTCACTGAAGCTTTCTTT
NA	TRBJ2-5	TRBV27	NA	CASRLGRKQETQYF	TGTGCCAGCAGGTTAGGACGGAAGCAAGAGACCCAGTACTTC
NA	TRBJ1-4	TRBV19	NA	CASSIDGPPNEKLFF	TGTGCCAGTAGTATAGATGGACCACCCAATGAAAAACTGTTTTTT
NA	TRBJ2-7	TRBV28	NA	CASTPLRTETYEQYF	TGTGCCAGCACCCCCCTCCGGACAGAAACCTACGAGCAGTACTTC
NA	TRBJ2-4	TRBV6-1	TRBD1	CASKEGTGGKNIQYF	TGTGCCAGCAAGGAGGGTACAGGGGGCAAAAACATTCAGTACTTC
NA	TRBJ2-7	TRBV5-4	TRBD2	CASSRGLAGAYEQYF	TGTGCCAGCAGCCGCGGACTAGCGGGAGCCTACGAGCAGTACTTC
few	TRBJ2-5	TRBV18	TRBD2	CASSPGAGDHQETQYF	TGTGCCAGCTCACCGGGAGCGGGGGACCACCAAGAGACCCAGTACTTC
NA	TRBJ1-5	TRBV6-5	TRBD1	CASSYTQGARQPQHF	TGTGCCAGCAGTTACACCCAGGGGGCAAGGCAGCCCCAGCATTTT
NA	TRBJ1-2	TRBV5-4	TRBD1	CASSQAGGGYTF	TGTGCCAGCAGCCAAGCAGGGGGTGGCTACACCTTC
NA	TRBJ1-2	TRBV4-2	NA	CASSQAPGADYGYTF	TGTGCCAGCAGCCAAGCTCCAGGGGCCGACTATGGCTACACCTTC
NA	TRBJ2-3	TRBV5-8	TRBD2	CASSPRGADTQYF	TGTGCCAGCAGCCCACGGGGGGCAGATACGCAGTATTTT
NA	TRBJ2-7	TRBV2	TRBD1	CASSGQGATYEQYF	TGTGCCAGTAGTGGACAGGGGGCGACCTACGAGCAGTACTTC
NA	TRBJ1-2	TRBV9	NA	CASSVDQGNDGYTF	TGTGCCAGCAGCGTAGATCAGGGGAATGATGGCTACACCTTC
NA	TRBJ2-7	TRBV7-7	TRBD1	CASSQGQGASYEQYF	TGTGCTAGCAGCCAAGGACAGGGAGCTTCCTACGAGCAGTACTTC
few	TRBJ2-7	TRBV30	TRBD1	CAWSPTGRVYF	TGTGCCTGGAGCCCGACAGGGAGAGTGTACTTC
NA	TRBJ1-4	TRBV6-5	NA	CASSYTGKGGEKLFF	TGTGCCAGCAGTTACACAGGGAAAGGGGGTGAAAAACTGTTTTTT
NA	TRBJ1-1	TRBV5-1	NA	CASRGAEGHSNTEAFF	TGCGCCAGCCGAGGCGCCGAAGGGCACTCGAACACTGAAGCTTTCTTT
NA	TRBJ2-7	TRBV10-1	NA	CANTPPRQGTYEQYF	TGCGCCAACACCCCCCCGCGTCAGGGTACCTACGAGCAGTACTTC
NA	TRBJ1-4	TRBV6-1	TRBD1	CASSEVAGGNEKLFF	TGTGCCAGCAGTGAAGTGGCAGGGGGAAATGAAAAACTGTTTTTT